This TCR beta chain comes out of a study of T cell responses to AZD1222 COVID-19 vaccine. About the study: Some second doses came at about 4 weeks and others at about 12 weeks; these were pooled. Study-level points and caveats: Recipients of AZD1222 seropositive at baseline numbered only 6 or 7.

Data came from immunoSEQ multiplex PCR; TCRdb stores just in-frame clones and leaves some out. This sample has more than 50,000 clones, with 70% to 85% found just once. This clone was seen a handful of times. Its cognate antigen is unknown. V was shortened by 3 bases and J by 1 base, with 6 bases between the two germline ends. CDR1 is MNHEY and CDR2 is SVGAGI in the germline V gene. CDR3 length equals 13 residues. The source is an adult in good health. Sequencing was performed on peripheral blood, taken on day 0 of AZD1222 vaccination. The chain employs TRBV6-5 and TRBJ1-1; D not resolved. CDR3 bases: TGTGCCAGCAGTTATCGCCGGAACACTGAAGCTTTCTTT. Protein product: CASSYRRNTEAFF.